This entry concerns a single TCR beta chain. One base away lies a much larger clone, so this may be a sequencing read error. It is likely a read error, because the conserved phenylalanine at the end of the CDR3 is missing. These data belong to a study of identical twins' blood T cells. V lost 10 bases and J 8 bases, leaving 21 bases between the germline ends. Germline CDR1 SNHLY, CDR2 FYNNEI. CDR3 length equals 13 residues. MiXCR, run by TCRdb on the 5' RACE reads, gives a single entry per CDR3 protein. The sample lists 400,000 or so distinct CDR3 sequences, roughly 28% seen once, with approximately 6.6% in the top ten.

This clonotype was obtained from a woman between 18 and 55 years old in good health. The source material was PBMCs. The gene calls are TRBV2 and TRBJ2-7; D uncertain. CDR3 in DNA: TGTGCCACCGAGGAGCTACAGACATCGAAGCAGTACTCC. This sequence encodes CATEELQTSKQYS.